This passage covers 17 T cell receptor beta chains from one sample sequenced in a study of vaccination and CD4 T cells after COVID-19. Treatment noted: roughly 11-day PBMC culture with coronavirus spike peptide pools or control peptides (ViraFEST assay). Cultured CD4+ T cell DNA underwent sequencing with the Oncomine TCR Beta short-read assay. Each CDR3 protein is one row after TCRdb ran MiXCR on the PCR reads. The data show more than 15,000 distinct CDR3 sequences, 44% seen once. Their antigen targets remain unknown. Sequenced material: CD4+ T cells from blood, cultured in vitro. The source is a human donor who had recovered from COVID-19.

V and J are TRBV5-4 and TRBJ2-5, with a weak D call TRBD1 (5 bases). V dropped 1 base and J dropped 2 bases, with 9 bases sitting between them. The CDR3 is made up of 14 amino acids. Germline values: CDR1 SGHNT, CDR2 YYREEE (reference sequence). CDR3 in amino acids: CASSLRSGQETQYF. CDR3 sequence (DNA): TGTGCCAGCAGCTTGCGGTCAGGGCAAGAGACCCAGTACTTC.

This clonotype was seen only a few times. The chain joins TRBV15 to TRBJ1-2, with unresolved D. The CDR3 is 15 residues long. Trimming shortened V by 5 bases and J by 6 bases, and 19 bases separated the two germline ends. Germline V gene sequence: CDR1 LNHNV, CDR2 YYDKDF (reference sequence). The CDR3 region has the DNA TGTGCCACCAGCGGACTGCTAGAAACGTCGGATGGCTACACCTTC. Protein product: CATSGLLETSDGYTF.

V usage is TRBV19 and J usage is TRBJ1-2, with 7 bases matching TRBD1. V dropped 5 bases and J dropped 2; count of bases not matched to a gene: 2. This CDR3 is 13 amino acids long. Germline assignment: CDR1 LNHDA and CDR2 SQIVND (reference sequence). The CDR3 here is CASSVGQNYGYTF. Written as DNA, the CDR3 is TGTGCCAGTAGTGTGGGACAGAACTATGGCTACACCTTC.

V gene TRBV28 combines with J gene TRBJ1-2; maybe TRBD1 (5 bases). Deletions cut 2 bases from V and 7 bases from J, with 11 bases between. The CDR3 consists of 13 residues. Per germline, CDR1 MDHEN and CDR2 SYDVKM. The CDR3 DNA follows: TGTGCCAGCAGTTTACCGCAGGGTGGTGGCTACACCTTC. Its protein is CASSLPQGGGYTF.

The chain recombines TRBV4-3 with TRBJ1-6; the D gene is possibly TRBD1 (5 bases). Between the trimmed V and J ends, which lost 1 base and 10 bases, there was a span of 17 bases. CDR1 is LGHNA and CDR2 is YSLEER in the germline V gene. The CDR3 length is 16 residues. The DNA of the CDR3 is TGCGCCAGCAGCCAAGGGGTTGGGACCGGATACTCACCCCTCCACTTT. Translation gives CASSQGVGTGYSPLHF.

V usage is TRBV7-2 and J usage is TRBJ2-5; TRBD2 matches 7 bases. V lost 2 bases, J lost 5 bases, and 8 bases stayed unmatched. This CDR3 is 15 amino acids long. Germline V gene sequence: CDR1 SGHTA, CDR2 FQGNSA. CDR3 loop: CASSLNGEGFETQYF. CDR3 DNA sequence: TGTGCCAGCAGCTTAAACGGGGAGGGGTTCGAGACCCAGTACTTC.

The V call is TRBV20-1, the J call TRBJ2-7; a weak D match, TRBD2 (6 bases). The length of the CDR3 is 14 residues. Germline-derived CDR1 and CDR2 are DFQATT and SNEGSKA (reference sequence). The V and J ends lost 3 bases and 6 bases respectively, with 18 bases between them. The CDR3 protein is CSASLGGIGFEQYF. In nucleotides, the CDR3 is TGCAGTGCTAGTTTAGGCGGGATAGGTTTCGAGCAGTACTTC.

V is TRBV5-1 and J is TRBJ1-4; no reliable D call. Germline loops: CDR1 SGHRS, CDR2 YFSETQ. Trimming took 0 bases from V and 6 from J, leaving 3 bases between them. The CDR3 is made up of 12 amino acids. CDR3 amino acids: CASSLGHEKLFF. CDR3 nucleotide sequence: TGCGCCAGCAGCTTGGGACATGAAAAACTGTTTTTT.

This clonotype was counted a few times. V and J are TRBV7-8 and TRBJ1-6; a weak D match, TRBD1 (5 bases). Per germline, CDR1 SGHVS and CDR2 FQNEAQ. Trimming pared 1 base from V and 11 bases from J, leaving 9 bases between. This CDR3 spans 13 amino acids. The CDR3 DNA follows: TGTGCCAGCAGCTTAGGAGGGGACCCACCCCTCCACTTT. This translates into CASSLGGDPPLHF.

V usage is TRBV5-8 and J usage is TRBJ2-3, with TRBD2 matching over 11 bases. The ends lost 0 bases at V and 0 bases at J; junction bases unmatched: 0. Germline assignment: CDR1 SGHTS and CDR2 YDEGEE. The CDR3 spans 16 residues. DNA for the CDR3: TGTGCCAGCAGCTTGGGGACTAGCGGGAGCACAGATACGCAGTATTTT. It specifies CASSLGTSGSTDTQYF.

The chain joins TRBV28 to TRBJ2-7; the D gene is possibly TRBD2 (6 bases). Between the trimmed V and J ends, which lost 6 bases and 7 bases, there was a span of 22 bases. Germline V gene data show CDR1 as MDHEN and CDR2 as SYDVKM. The CDR3 has 15 amino acids. The CDR3 nucleotides are TGTGCCAGCAGCTCAAGACTAGGAGGCTCGGGGGAGCAGTACTTC. Translated, it gives CASSSRLGGSGEQYF.

The V and J genes are TRBV6-1 and TRBJ1-1; tentatively, D is TRBD1 (6 bases). This CDR3 has 16 residues. Trimming pared 8 bases from V and 0 bases from J, leaving 19 bases between. CDR1 and CDR2 from the germline V gene are MNHNS and SASEGT. The CDR3 reads CASRDRGHPMNTEAFF. DNA for the CDR3: TGTGCCAGCCGGGATCGGGGGCACCCTATGAACACTGAAGCTTTCTTT.

The J gene is TRBJ2-3, the V gene TRBV7-9, with D unclear. Germline V gene sequence: CDR1 SEHNR, CDR2 FQNEAQ (reference sequence). The CDR3 is 11 residues long. Trimming pared 4 bases from V and 4 bases from J, leaving 3 bases between. This CDR3 is CASSYADTQYF. In DNA form, the CDR3 reads TGTGCCAGCAGCTACGCAGATACGCAGTATTTT.

The V gene is TRBV24-1, the J gene TRBJ2-1, with a weak D call TRBD1 (6 bases). From germline, CDR1 is KGHDR and CDR2 SFDVKD. V was pared by 7 bases and J by 10 bases, with 16 bases between. This CDR3 is 13 amino acids long. DNA of the CDR3: TGTGCCACCAGCAACAGGGTAGCTGGAGAGCAGTTCTTC. Translated, it gives CATSNRVAGEQFF.

The V call is TRBV6-2 or TRBV6-3, the J call TRBJ1-3; possibly TRBD1 for D (6 bases). The CDR3 is 16 residues long. Germline assignment: CDR1 MNHEY and CDR2 SVGEGT. V dropped 8 bases and J dropped 0 bases, with 17 bases sitting between them. CDR3 loop: CASRRDTRSSGNTIYF. The CDR3 DNA reads as TGTGCCAGCCGCCGGGACACCCGATCCTCTGGAAACACCATATATTTT.

This clonotype was counted a few times. Here the CDR3 reads CASSEDRDSYEQYF. Here the CDR3 DNA reads TGTGCCAGCTCGGAGGACAGGGATTCCTACGAGCAGTACTTC. The chain is built from TRBV18 and TRBJ2-7; 8 bases are a match to TRBD1. J lost 1 base, V lost 6 bases, and 5 bases had no gene match. Per germline, CDR1 KGHSH and CDR2 LQKENI. The CDR3 consists of 14 residues.

The CDR3 DNA reads TGCAGTACCTCCCTGTCGGGCCTCACCCGTCGAAACATTCAGTACTTC. Protein sequence: CSTSLSGLTRRNIQYF. The chain links TRBV20-1 to TRBJ2-4; no firm D call. The CDR3 contains 16 residues. CDR1 DFQATT and CDR2 SNEGSKA come from the germline V gene (reference sequence). V gave up 8 bases and J gave up 6 bases, with 26 bases separating them.